Presented here are 3 T cell receptor beta chains from one specimen sequenced in a study of shared clonotypes between healthy human individuals. The assay was immunoSEQ multiplex PCR, and TCRdb's table has in-frame clones only and misses some. Of 450,000 to 650,000 clones in the sample, around 78% were seen once. The sequenced material came from PBMCs. The receptors were gathered from a woman between 40 and 50 years old in good health. Some clones in this sample may be carry-over from other donors' samples.

The chain employs TRBV10-3 and TRBJ2-3, with 8 bases aligning to TRBD2. The CDR3 totals 17 residues. Germline V gene sequence: CDR1 ENHRY, CDR2 SYGVKD. V lost 4 bases, J lost 2 bases, and 11 bases stayed unmatched. CDR3 residues: CAISGIAGNSNTDTQYF. CDR3 nucleotides: TGTGCCATCAGTGGGATAGCGGGAAATTCGAACACAGATACGCAGTATTTT.

The chain is built from TRBV28 and TRBJ2-1; 13 bases align to TRBD2. Germline V gives CDR1 MDHEN, CDR2 SYDVKM. The ends lost 6 bases at V and 4 bases at J; junction bases unmatched: 9. This CDR3 comprises 17 residues. CDR3 bases: TGTGCCAGCAGGGGACTAGCGGGAAGGGGGGTGTACAATGAGCAGTTCTTC. This gives the protein CASRGLAGRGVYNEQFF.

This clone was detected only a few times. This rearrangement joins TRBV5-1 to TRBJ1-1; D call uncertain. The CDR3 consists of 12 residues. The germline V and J ends were trimmed by 0 bases and 6 bases, with 6 bases remaining between them. CDR1 is SGHRS, CDR2 YFSETQ, per germline. Written as DNA, the CDR3 is TGCGCCAGCAGCTTGGGGACGTCTGAAGCTTTCTTT. Translation: CASSLGTSEAFF.